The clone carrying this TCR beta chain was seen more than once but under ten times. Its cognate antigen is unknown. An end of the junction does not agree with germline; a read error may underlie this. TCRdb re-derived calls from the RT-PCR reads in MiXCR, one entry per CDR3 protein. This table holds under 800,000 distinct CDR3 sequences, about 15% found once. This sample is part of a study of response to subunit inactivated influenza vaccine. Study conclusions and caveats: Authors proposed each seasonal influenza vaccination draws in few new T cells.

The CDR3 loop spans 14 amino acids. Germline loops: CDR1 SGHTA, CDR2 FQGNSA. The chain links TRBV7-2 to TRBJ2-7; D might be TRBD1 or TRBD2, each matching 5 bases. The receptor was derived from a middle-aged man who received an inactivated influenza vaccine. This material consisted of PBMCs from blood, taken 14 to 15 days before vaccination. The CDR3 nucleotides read TGTGCCAGCAGCTTACGGGTAGGGGAGAGAACGACAATCTTC. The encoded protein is CASSLRVGERTTIF.